These T cell receptor beta chains were read from a single sample in a study of beta chain features in type 1 diabetes. TCRdb keeps only in-frame clones here, not all; method: immunoSEQ multiplex PCR. Here the sample spans 970,000 or so clones, 15% to 20% being singletons. Sequenced: naive CD4+ T cells from blood. These receptor sequences come from a woman between 18 and 29 years old in good health. CDR3s leave out the opening cysteine and the closing phenylalanine or tryptophan. Clone size is given for some rows only: seen once, a few or many times, or a class if the clone is expanded.

V gene	clone size	J gene	CDR3 protein
TRBV27	once	TRBJ1-2	ASSLLRRGYGYT
TRBV7-3	few	TRBJ1-1	ASSSRDRTEAF
TRBV4-2	few	TRBJ2-2	ASSHVVGGGRYTGELF
TRBV19	few	TRBJ2-2	ASSTDRAYTGELF
TRBV23-1	.	TRBJ1-5	ASSQPKSERKTVLGQPQH
TRBV19	.	TRBJ1-2	ASSILDRDAGGYT
TRBV5-1	few	TRBJ2-2	ASSLGASESGELF
TRBV18	.	TRBJ2-1	ASSPGTGGYNEQF
TRBV2	few	TRBJ1-2	ASSDERRGNKANYGYT
TRBV21-1	.	TRBJ2-1	ASSKERSPRQGGNEQF
TRBV7-7	.	TRBJ2-3	ASSLGQGTDTQY
TRBV28	.	TRBJ1-5	ASSLFADQPQH
TRBV7-2	.	TRBJ1-4	ASSLYGTEKLF
TRBV11-2	.	TRBJ2-2	ASSFSAGELF
TRBV28	.	TRBJ2-7	ASKTSGGQY
TRBV7-2	.	TRBJ2-5	ASSQAALASGNQETQY